This passage covers 4 T cell receptor beta chains from one sample sequenced in a study of T cells in Graves' hyperthyroidism and ophthalmopathy. Amplification targeted TCR beta CDR3 regions from RNA transcripts. Carried out on the TCR CDR3, a first-round RT-PCR used the HTBI primer set. TCRdb used MiXCR to reprocess the multiplex PCR reads, holding one entry per CDR3 protein. The table lists approximately 600,000 distinct CDR3 sequences, more than 20% of them singletons, with 34% in the top ten. Sample: blood. The receptor set was obtained from a man between 25 and 39 years old with Graves' ophthalmopathy.

This clonotype was recorded a few times. The V call is TRBV4-1, the J call TRBJ2-1; possibly TRBD1 for D (6 bases). This CDR3 comprises 17 residues. V dropped 1 base and J dropped 6 bases, with 19 bases sitting between them. CDR1 and CDR2 from the germline V gene are MGHRA and YSYEKL. The CDR3 protein is CASSQVPGAAQSNEQFF. Written as DNA, the CDR3 is TGCGCCAGCAGCCAAGTGCCAGGGGCCGCCCAGAGCAATGAGCAGTTCTTC.

This clonotype was seen repeatedly, ten times or more. The CDR3 coding sequence is TGTGCCAGCAGCTTAGGCCCCGGGGCCACCGGGGAGCTGTTTTTT. Protein: CASSLGPGATGELFF. The rearrangement uses TRBV7-3 and TRBJ2-2; D is possibly TRBD1 or TRBD2 (5 bases each). Germline loops: CDR1 SGHTA, CDR2 FQGTGA. V dropped 2 bases and J dropped 4 bases, with 11 bases sitting between them. This CDR3 has 15 amino acids.

This clonotype came up many times. The gene calls are TRBV12-3 or TRBV12-4 and TRBJ1-1, with 8 bases lining up with TRBD1. V trimming: 6 bases; J trimming: 5 bases; junction bases outside the gene matches: 11. The CDR3 contains 15 residues. CDR3 nucleotides: TGTGCCAGCAGCCTCATGGTCAGGGGGCTTACTGAAGCTTTCTTT. Translating gives CASSLMVRGLTEAFF.

This clonotype was observed at least ten times. The V and J genes are TRBV5-1 and TRBJ2-3; TRBD2 agrees at 12 bases. Germline V lookup: CDR1 SGHRS, CDR2 YFSETQ. This CDR3 has 15 amino acids. The J segment lost 6 bases and the V segment lost 4 bases, leaving 6 bases of the junction unmatched. CDR3 sequence (DNA): TGCGCCAGCAGCCTTCCGGGGACTAGCGGGGATACGCAGTATTTT. This codes for CASSLPGTSGDTQYF.